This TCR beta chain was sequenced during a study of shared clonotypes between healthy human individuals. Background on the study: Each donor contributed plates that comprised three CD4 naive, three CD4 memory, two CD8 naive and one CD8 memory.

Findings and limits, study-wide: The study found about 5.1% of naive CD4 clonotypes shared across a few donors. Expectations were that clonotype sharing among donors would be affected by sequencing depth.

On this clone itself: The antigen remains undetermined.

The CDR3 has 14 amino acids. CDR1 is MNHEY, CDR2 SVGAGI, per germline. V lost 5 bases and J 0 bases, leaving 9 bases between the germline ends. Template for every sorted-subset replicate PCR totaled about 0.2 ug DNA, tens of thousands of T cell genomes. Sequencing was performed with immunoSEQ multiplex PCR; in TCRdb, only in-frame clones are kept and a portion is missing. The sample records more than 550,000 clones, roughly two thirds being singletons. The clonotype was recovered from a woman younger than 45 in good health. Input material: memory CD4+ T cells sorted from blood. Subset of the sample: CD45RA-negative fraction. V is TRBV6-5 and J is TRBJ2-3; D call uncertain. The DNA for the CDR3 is TGTGCCAGCAGTCAGGCCCAGAGCACAGATACGCAGTATTTT. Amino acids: CASSQAQSTDTQYF.